Below are 28 T cell receptor beta chains sequenced from a single sample in a study of T-cell memory formation after mild COVID-19. TCRdb re-called the 5' RACE reads with MiXCR, one entry per CDR3 protein. The table shows some 120,000 distinct CDR3 sequences, with over 15% occurring only once. The sample comprised PBMCs or a T cell subset sorted from them (not recorded which). Receptors were obtained from a man aged 18 to 30 who had mild COVID-19 (a few samples of this study predate the infection). Cell type and time point are not known.

This clonotype has more than one count but fewer than ten. J is TRBJ2-1 and V is TRBV5-1, with D maybe TRBD2 (6 bases). The CDR3 consists of 15 residues. Trimming pared 0 bases from V and 3 bases from J, leaving 10 bases between. CDR1 SGHRS and CDR2 YFSETQ come from the germline V gene. The CDR3 protein is CASSLEGGVYNEQFF. As DNA, the CDR3 is TGCGCCAGCAGCTTGGAGGGCGGGGTCTACAATGAGCAGTTCTTC.

The V call is TRBV5-4, the J call TRBJ2-3, with 12 bases that match TRBD2. Germline V CDR1 and CDR2: SGHNT, YYREEE (reference sequence). After removal of 4 bases from V and 6 bases from J, the junction contained 6 bases not matched to a gene. CDR3 size: 15 residues. The chain's CDR3 is CASSTTSGGKDTQYF. In nucleotides, the CDR3 is TGTGCCAGCAGCACCACTAGCGGGGGGAAGGATACGCAGTATTTT.

This clonotype was observed a few times. The V and J genes are TRBV2 and TRBJ2-2, with 7 bases identical to TRBD1. Germline V gene lookup returns CDR1 SNHLY and CDR2 FYNNEI. The V segment lost 7 bases and the J segment 7 bases; nucleotides outside the gene matches: 9. CDR3 length: 14 residues. This CDR3 is CASNWEQGLGELFF. DNA of the CDR3: TGTGCCAGCAATTGGGAACAGGGGCTCGGGGAGCTGTTTTTT.

The V call is TRBV29-1, the J call TRBJ2-5; D is unresolved. Germline lookup yields CDR1 SQVTM and CDR2 ANQGSEA. Trimming left V 6 bases short and J 1 base short, with 9 bases between. The CDR3 spans 12 residues. The CDR3 spells CSVRPRQETQYF. Written as DNA, the CDR3 is TGCAGCGTCCGGCCACGCCAAGAGACCCAGTACTTC.

The rearrangement joins TRBV4-2 to TRBJ2-3; 8 bases map to TRBD2. This CDR3 spans 18 amino acids. Germline CDR1 LGHNA, CDR2 YNFKEQ. V lost 4 bases, J lost 4 bases, and 16 bases stayed unmatched. In DNA, the CDR3 is TGTGCCAGCAGCCCCCAGTGGGCGCATAGCGGGGCGGCAGATACGCAGTATTTT. Its translation is CASSPQWAHSGAADTQYF.

This clonotype has only a few counts. This chain joins TRBV7-9 and TRBJ2-5, with TRBD1 matching over 7 bases. The CDR3 is 16 residues long. Trimming at V came to 5 bases and at J to 5 bases, leaving 14 bases not matched to a gene. CDR1 and CDR2 (germline): SEHNR, FQNEAQ (reference sequence). This CDR3 reads CASSMGDRGRGETQYF. CDR3 nucleotides: TGTGCCAGCAGCATGGGGGACAGAGGTCGGGGTGAGACCCAGTACTTC.

This clonotype occurred once. The chain couples TRBV7-8 to TRBJ1-2; the match to TRBD1 covers 8 bases. The CDR3 runs to 17 residues. The V gene end was trimmed by 2 bases and the J gene end by 6 bases; junction bases not matched to a gene: 14. CDR1 and CDR2 (germline): SGHVS, FQNEAQ. CDR3 sequence: CASSLSRAGGYRNGYTF. The CDR3 nucleotides read TGTGCCAGCAGCTTATCCAGGGCAGGGGGCTACCGCAATGGCTACACCTTC.

The V call is TRBV6-2 or TRBV6-3, the J call TRBJ1-2; tentative D call: TRBD1 (6 bases). This CDR3 contains 14 residues. Germline CDR1 reads MNHEY; CDR2 reads SVGEGT. Between the trimmed V and J ends, which lost 6 bases and 4 bases, there was a span of 15 bases. DNA of the CDR3: TGTGCCAGCAGCCACGGGGGCAGCGCCTATGGCTACACCTTC. Amino acid sequence: CASSHGGSAYGYTF.

This chain links TRBV18 with TRBJ2-7; D gene uncertain. V shed 6 bases and J shed 0 bases, with 9 bases lying between them. This CDR3 comprises 13 residues. CDR1 is KGHSH, CDR2 LQKENI, per germline. The DNA for the CDR3 is TGTGCCAGCTCCCCCACGAACTCCTACGAGCAGTACGTC. This translates into CASSPTNSYEQYV.

This chain joins TRBV7-3 and TRBJ2-2; no clear D gene. Germline loops: CDR1 SGHTA, CDR2 FQGTGA. CDR3 size: 14 residues. V was clipped by 1 base and J by 2 bases, with 5 bases between them. This CDR3 is CASSLNSNTGELFF. The CDR3 region has the DNA TGTGCCAGCAGCTTAAATTCAAACACCGGGGAGCTGTTTTTT.

This clonotype came up many times. This chain joins TRBV12-3 or TRBV12-4 and TRBJ2-4; the D is unclear. The CDR3 sequence is 15 residues long. Trimming took 3 bases from V and 0 from J, leaving 9 bases between them. The CDR3 sequence: CASSFAFLAKNIQYF. The DNA for the CDR3 is TGTGCCAGCAGTTTTGCTTTTTTAGCCAAAAACATTCAGTACTTC.

This clonotype was counted a few times. The gene calls are TRBV4-1 and TRBJ2-7, with D perhaps being TRBD1 or TRBD2 (6 bases each). With 4 bases removed from V and 5 bases from J, the gap between germline ends came to 21 bases. The CDR3 totals 16 residues. CDR1 MGHRA and CDR2 YSYEKL come from the germline V gene. CDR3 nucleotides: TGCGCCAGCAGCCCCTCAGAAGGGGGGCGTCGTCACGAGCAGTACTTC. Protein sequence: CASSPSEGGRRHEQYF.

The table lists this clonotype with a few counts. The V and J genes are TRBV9 and TRBJ2-1; tentatively, D is TRBD2 (6 bases). Germline V gives CDR1 SGDLS, CDR2 YYNGEE. Trimming left V 0 bases short and J 8 bases short, with 15 bases between. This CDR3 comprises 15 residues. This CDR3 reads CASSVDPSVDDEQFF. The CDR3 bases are TGTGCCAGCAGCGTAGATCCTAGCGTCGACGATGAGCAGTTCTTC.

The chain joins TRBV12-3 or TRBV12-4 to TRBJ2-6, with D possibly being TRBD1 (6 bases). The germline V and J ends were trimmed by 2 bases and 0 bases, with 17 bases remaining between them. This CDR3 is 19 amino acids long. CDR3 nucleotide sequence: TGTGCCAGCAGTTTAAGGGCGACAGGCACCCTCTCTGGGGCCAACGTCCTGACTTTC. Translation: CASSLRATGTLSGANVLTF.

This clonotype was observed a few times. The chain joins TRBV25-1 to TRBJ2-3; 10 positions agree with TRBD1. In germline, CDR1 is MGHDK, CDR2 SYGVNS. The V and J ends lost 4 bases and 10 bases, in that order; junction bases with no gene match: 5. The CDR3 length is 13 residues. CDR3 region: CASSATGTGAQYF. CDR3 nucleotides: TGTGCCAGCAGTGCAACCGGGACAGGGGCGCAGTATTTT.

This clonotype was observed a handful of times. This chain uses TRBV20-1 with TRBJ1-5; TRBD1 matches 8 bases. With 1 base clipped from V and 5 bases from J, the junction kept 7 bases outside the gene matches. The germline gives CDR1 DFQATT, CDR2 SNEGSKA (reference sequence). The length of the CDR3 is 15 residues. CDR3 nucleotides: TGCAGTGCTAGAGTGGGGACAGGAGTCGATCAGCCCCAGCATTTT. Its protein product is CSARVGTGVDQPQHF.

The chain has TRBV4-3 and TRBJ1-3; possibly TRBD1 for D (5 bases). CDR1 and CDR2 from the germline V gene are LGHNA and YSLEER. This CDR3 contains 17 residues. Trimming removed 1 base at V and 4 bases at J, with 17 bases between. The CDR3, as DNA: TGCGCCAGCAGCCAAGCCCCCCGGGGGAGAGGAGGAAACACCATATATTTT. The encoded protein is CASSQAPRGRGGNTIYF.

The CDR3 is CASSPTGSRGQYV. The CDR3 DNA reads as TGTGCCAGCAGTCCCACAGGCAGCCGGGGGCAGTACGTC. The rearrangement links TRBV6-2 or TRBV6-3 to TRBJ2-7; D tentatively fits TRBD1 or TRBD2 (5 bases each). Trimming left V 5 bases short and J 9 bases short, with 17 bases between. The CDR3 runs to 13 residues. Germline lookup yields CDR1 MNHEY and CDR2 SVGEGT.

The rearrangement joins TRBV4-1 to TRBJ2-2; TRBD1 agrees at 8 bases. In germline, CDR1 is MGHRA, CDR2 YSYEKL. This CDR3 region has 16 residues. The junction had 4 bases not matched to a gene; V was cut back by 0 bases and J by 4 bases. The CDR3 region has the DNA TGCGCCAGCAGCCAAGACTCAGGGGGCGGCACCGGGGAGCTGTTTTTT. This sequence encodes CASSQDSGGGTGELFF.

This clonotype was counted only a few times. The rearrangement joins TRBV4-2 to TRBJ2-5; a weak D match, TRBD1 (6 bases). The germline gives CDR1 LGHNA, CDR2 YNFKEQ. V shed 0 bases and J shed 10 bases, with 15 bases lying between them. The CDR3 sequence is 14 residues long. CDR3 protein: CASSQDGPKGGQYF. CDR3 coding DNA: TGTGCCAGCAGCCAAGATGGCCCCAAAGGGGGCCAGTACTTC.

A few counts support this clonotype. The rearrangement uses TRBV6-2 or TRBV6-3 and TRBJ2-3; unclear D gene. CDR1 is MNHEY and CDR2 is SVGEGT in the germline V gene. The germline V and J ends were trimmed by 2 bases and 2 bases, with 5 bases remaining between them. The length of the CDR3 is 13 residues. The CDR3: CASSYAVTDTQYF. In DNA form, the CDR3 reads TGTGCCAGCAGTTACGCTGTCACAGATACGCAGTATTTT.

The rearrangement joins TRBV24-1 to TRBJ2-1, with D hard to call. The CDR3 totals 18 residues. Germline V gives CDR1 KGHDR, CDR2 SFDVKD. Trimming removed 1 base from V and 0 bases from J, with 15 bases in between. In nucleotides, the CDR3 is TGTGCCACCAGTGATTTTTGGCAGCTTAAGGGCTCCTACAATGAGCAGTTCTTC. It codes for CATSDFWQLKGSYNEQFF.

This clonotype was counted a few times. This chain uses TRBV24-1 with TRBJ2-2; possibly TRBD2 for D (5 bases). CDR1 and CDR2 (germline): KGHDR, SFDVKD. CDR3 size: 12 residues. V dropped 7 bases and J dropped 5 bases, with 7 bases sitting between them. The chain's CDR3 is CATSGVTGELFF. CDR3 nucleotide sequence: TGTGCCACCAGCGGGGTTACCGGGGAGCTGTTTTTT.

The chain uses TRBV5-5 and TRBJ1-1; tentatively, D is TRBD1 (5 bases). Deletions cut 6 bases from V and 6 bases from J, with 6 bases between. This CDR3 has 10 residues. Germline CDR1 SGHKS, CDR2 YYEKEE (reference sequence). CDR3 in amino acids: CASMGAEAFF. In DNA, the CDR3 is TGTGCCAGCATGGGGGCTGAAGCTTTCTTT.

This clonotype was detected ten times or more. V usage is TRBV3-1 and J usage is TRBJ2-2; no definite D call. This CDR3 has 12 residues. V lost 3 bases and J 6 bases, leaving 5 bases between the germline ends. CDR1 and CDR2 (germline): LGHDT, YNNKEL (reference sequence). CDR3 DNA: TGTGCCAGCAGCCAGGGGTCCGGGGAGCTGTTTTTT. Its translation is CASSQGSGELFF.

The gene calls are TRBV19 and TRBJ1-2, with unresolved D. Germline CDR1 and CDR2: LNHDA and SQIVND (reference sequence). Trimming took 3 bases from V and 0 from J, leaving 5 bases between them. This CDR3 is 13 amino acids long. The CDR3 sequence is CASSIGANYGYTF. DNA of the CDR3: TGTGCCAGTAGTATCGGAGCTAACTATGGCTACACCTTC. Using reference TRBV19 and TRBJ1-2 for the parts outside the CDR3, the full variable domain is DGGITQSPKYLFRKEGQNVTLSCEQNLNHDAMYWYRQDPGQGLRLIYYSQIVNDFQKGDIAEGYSVSREKKESFPLTVTSAQKNPTAFYLCASSIGANYGYTFGSGTRLTVV.

This clonotype was recorded a few times. The chain recombines TRBV18 with TRBJ2-1, with 9 nucleotides matching TRBD2. In germline, CDR1 is KGHSH, CDR2 LQKENI. Losses at the gene ends were 5 bases for V and 1 base for J; bases not matched to a gene: 3. The CDR3 extends over 15 amino acids. In DNA form, the CDR3 reads TGTGCCAGCTCATTCGCGGGGGGGTCCTACAATGAGCAGTTCTTC. Its translation is CASSFAGGSYNEQFF.

The chain is built from TRBV12-3 or TRBV12-4 and TRBJ1-3, with D tentatively TRBD1 (5 bases). The CDR3 spans 17 residues. Deletions cut 9 bases from V and 0 bases from J, with 21 bases between. CDR3 in DNA: TGTGCCAGTCGGGTCTCGGGACGGCTAATCTCTGGAAACACCATATATTTT. Amino acids: CASRVSGRLISGNTIYF.